This record covers a single TCR beta chain. An end of the junction differs from the germline gene, which may be a read error. This record belongs to a study of shared clonotypes between healthy human individuals. Study in general: Donors were a couple of women and a few men aged 18 to 49.

Here immunoSEQ multiplex PCR was the method, and the copy in TCRdb shows in-frame clones only, minus some. The table lists some 2,500,000 clones, roughly 92% of them singletons. This clonotype originated in a young man in good health. Some clones in this sample may be carry-over from other donors' samples. Sequenced: naive CD4+ T cells from PBMCs. The subset: CD45RA+ positively selected.

Written as DNA, the CDR3 is TGTGCCAGCAGTTTATCGTCCGTGGGGAACCCTGAAGCTTTCTTT. Its translation is CASSLSSVGNPEAFF. The rearrangement uses TRBV27 and TRBJ1-1; unclear D gene. CDR1 and CDR2 from the germline V gene are MNHEY and SMNVEV (reference sequence). The CDR3 spans 15 residues.